This T cell receptor (beta chain) was recorded in a study of shared clonotypes between healthy human individuals. Worth noting for this clone: What it recognizes is unknown.

Germline CDR1 is WNHNN and CDR2 is SYGVQD (reference sequence). Trimming left V 4 bases short and J 6 bases short, with 9 bases between. The CDR3 contains 12 residues. Measured with immunoSEQ multiplex PCR; TCRdb has only the in-frame clones, and not every one. This sample has 2 million to 2.5 million clones, with approximately 94% found just once. Study findings and constraints: Sharing of clonotypes among donors was expected to vary with sequencing depth. Sampling was confined to blood; repertoires within tissues likely differ.

This clonotype was obtained from a man between 18 and 35 years old in good health. This chain uses TRBV10-1 with TRBJ1-1, with D possibly matching TRBD1 (5 bases). The sample was naive CD4+ T cells sorted from blood. As for subset: CD45RA+ positively selected. The CDR3 spells CASSVGEPEAFF. Written as DNA, the CDR3 is TGCGCCAGCAGTGTGGGGGAACCTGAAGCTTTCTTT.